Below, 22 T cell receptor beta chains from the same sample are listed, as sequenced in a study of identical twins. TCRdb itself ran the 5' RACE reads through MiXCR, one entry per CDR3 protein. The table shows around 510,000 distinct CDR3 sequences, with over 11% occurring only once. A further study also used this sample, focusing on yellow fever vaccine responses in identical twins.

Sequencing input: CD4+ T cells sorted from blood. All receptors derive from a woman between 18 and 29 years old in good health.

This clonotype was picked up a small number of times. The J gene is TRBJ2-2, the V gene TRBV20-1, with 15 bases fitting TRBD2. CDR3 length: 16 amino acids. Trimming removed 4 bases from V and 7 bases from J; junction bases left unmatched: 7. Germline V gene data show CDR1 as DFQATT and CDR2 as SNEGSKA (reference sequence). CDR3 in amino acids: CSANGLAGGQSGELFF. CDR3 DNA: TGCAGTGCTAACGGACTAGCGGGAGGGCAAAGCGGGGAGCTGTTTTTT.

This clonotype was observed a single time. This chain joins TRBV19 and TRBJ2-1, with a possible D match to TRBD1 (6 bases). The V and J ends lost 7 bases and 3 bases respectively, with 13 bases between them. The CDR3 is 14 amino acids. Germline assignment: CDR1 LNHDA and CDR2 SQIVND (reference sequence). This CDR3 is CASKRTVNYNEQFF. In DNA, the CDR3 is TGTGCCAGTAAACGGACAGTCAACTACAATGAGCAGTTCTTC.

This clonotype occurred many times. The CDR3 region is CSARPTATGELFF. The CDR3 DNA reads as TGCAGTGCTAGGCCCACGGCCACCGGGGAGCTGTTTTTT. V and J are TRBV20-1 and TRBJ2-2; D gene ambiguous. The CDR3 has 13 amino acids. Germline V gene data show CDR1 as DFQATT and CDR2 as SNEGSKA (reference sequence). V was cut by 3 bases and J by 4 bases, with 9 bases left in between.

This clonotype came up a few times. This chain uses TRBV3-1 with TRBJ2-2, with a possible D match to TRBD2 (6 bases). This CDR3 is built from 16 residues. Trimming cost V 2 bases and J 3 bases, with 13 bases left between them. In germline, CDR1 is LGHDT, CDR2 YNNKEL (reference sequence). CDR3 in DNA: TGTGCCAGCAGCCAATATAGCGGAGGGGACACCGGGGAGCTGTTTTTT. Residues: CASSQYSGGDTGELFF.

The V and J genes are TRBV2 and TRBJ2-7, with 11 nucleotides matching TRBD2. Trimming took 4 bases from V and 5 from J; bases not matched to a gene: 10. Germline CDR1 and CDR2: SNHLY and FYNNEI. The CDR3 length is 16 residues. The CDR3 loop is CASSATIAGGFNEQYF. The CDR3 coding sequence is TGTGCCAGCAGTGCTACCATAGCGGGAGGGTTCAACGAGCAGTACTTC.

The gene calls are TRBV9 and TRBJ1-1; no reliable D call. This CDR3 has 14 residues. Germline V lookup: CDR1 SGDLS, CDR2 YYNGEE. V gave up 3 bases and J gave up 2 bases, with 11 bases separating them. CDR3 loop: CASSARQQNTEAFF. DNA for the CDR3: TGTGCCAGCAGCGCCCGCCAACAAAACACTGAAGCTTTCTTT. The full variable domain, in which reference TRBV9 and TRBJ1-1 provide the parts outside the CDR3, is DSGVTQTPKHLITATGQRVTLRCSPRSGDLSVYWYQQSLDQGLQFLIQYYNGEERAKGNILERFSAQQFPDLHSELNLSSLELGDSALYFCASSARQQNTEAFFGQGTRLTVV.

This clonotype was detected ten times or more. CDR3 nucleotides: TGTGCCAGTACCGACAGGCCTGGAAACACCATATATTTT. It encodes CASTDRPGNTIYF. The rearrangement links TRBV19 to TRBJ1-3; maybe TRBD1 (6 bases). Trimming took 7 bases from V and 2 from J, leaving 9 bases between them. CDR1 and CDR2 (germline): LNHDA, SQIVND (reference sequence). The CDR3 length is 13 residues.

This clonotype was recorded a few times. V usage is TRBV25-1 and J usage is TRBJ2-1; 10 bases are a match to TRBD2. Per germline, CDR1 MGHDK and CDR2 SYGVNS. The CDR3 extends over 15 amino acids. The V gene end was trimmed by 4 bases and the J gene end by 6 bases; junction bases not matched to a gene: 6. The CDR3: CASSAGSGRTNEQFF. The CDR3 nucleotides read TGTGCCAGCAGTGCAGGTAGCGGGAGGACCAATGAGCAGTTCTTC.

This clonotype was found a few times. CDR3 nucleotide sequence: TGTGCCAGCAGCCAGCGGGGAACCACAGATACGCAGTATTTT. Translation gives CASSQRGTTDTQYF. This chain joins TRBV25-1 and TRBJ2-3; 7 nucleotides agree with TRBD2. CDR1 and CDR2 (germline): MGHDK, SYGVNS. V lost 6 bases, J lost 2 bases, and 5 bases stayed unmatched. The length of the CDR3 is 14 residues.

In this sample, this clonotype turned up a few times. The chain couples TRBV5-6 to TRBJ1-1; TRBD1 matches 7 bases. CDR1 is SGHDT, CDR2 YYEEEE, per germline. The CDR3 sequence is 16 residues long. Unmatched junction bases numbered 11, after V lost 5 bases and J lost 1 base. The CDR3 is CASRWTGGETNTEAFF. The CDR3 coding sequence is TGTGCCAGCAGATGGACAGGAGGGGAGACGAACACTGAAGCTTTCTTT.

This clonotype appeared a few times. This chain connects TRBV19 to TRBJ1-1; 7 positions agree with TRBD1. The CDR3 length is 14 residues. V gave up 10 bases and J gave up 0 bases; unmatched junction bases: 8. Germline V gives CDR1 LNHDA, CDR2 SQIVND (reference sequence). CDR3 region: CATRVTGLNTEAFF. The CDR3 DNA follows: TGTGCCACTAGGGTGACAGGGCTGAACACTGAAGCTTTCTTT.

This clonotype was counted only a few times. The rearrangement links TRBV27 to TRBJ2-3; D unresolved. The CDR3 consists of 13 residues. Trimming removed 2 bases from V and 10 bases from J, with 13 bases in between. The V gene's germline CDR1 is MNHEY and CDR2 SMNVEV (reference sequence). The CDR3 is CASSLPDTRAQYF. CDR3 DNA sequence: TGTGCCAGCAGTTTACCCGATACCCGAGCGCAGTATTTT.

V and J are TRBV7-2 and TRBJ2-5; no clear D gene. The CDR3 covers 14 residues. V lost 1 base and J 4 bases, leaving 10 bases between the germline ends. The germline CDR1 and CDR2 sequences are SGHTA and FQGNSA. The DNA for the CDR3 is TGTGCCAGCAGCTTAGAGGAGATACGAGAGACCCAGTACTTC. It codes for CASSLEEIRETQYF. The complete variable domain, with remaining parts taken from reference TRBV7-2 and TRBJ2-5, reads GAGVSQSPSNKVTEKGKDVELRCDPISGHTALYWYRQSLGQGLEFLIYFQGNSAPDKSGLPSDRFSAERTGGSVSTLTIQRTQQEDSAVYLCASSLEEIRETQYFGPGTRLLVL.

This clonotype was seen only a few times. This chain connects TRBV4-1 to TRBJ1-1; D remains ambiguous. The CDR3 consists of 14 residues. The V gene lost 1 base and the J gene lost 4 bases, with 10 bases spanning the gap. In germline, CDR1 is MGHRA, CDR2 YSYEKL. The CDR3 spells CASSQGDMRTEAFF. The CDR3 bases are TGCGCCAGCAGCCAAGGCGACATGCGCACTGAAGCTTTCTTT.

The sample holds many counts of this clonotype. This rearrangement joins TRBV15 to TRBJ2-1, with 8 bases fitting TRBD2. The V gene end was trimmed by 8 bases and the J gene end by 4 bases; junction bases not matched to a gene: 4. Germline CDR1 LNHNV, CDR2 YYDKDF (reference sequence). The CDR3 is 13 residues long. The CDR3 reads CATEAGGYNEQFF. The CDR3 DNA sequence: TGTGCCACCGAGGCGGGAGGTTACAATGAGCAGTTCTTC.

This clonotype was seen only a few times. The CDR3 nucleotides read TGTGCCAGCAGCTTAAATCGGGTATCCACAGATACGCAGTATTTT. It encodes CASSLNRVSTDTQYF. The J gene is TRBJ2-3, the V gene TRBV7-2, with D unclear. The CDR3 contains 15 residues. V lost 2 bases to trimming and J lost 2 bases, with 11 bases between them. Per germline, CDR1 SGHTA and CDR2 FQGNSA.

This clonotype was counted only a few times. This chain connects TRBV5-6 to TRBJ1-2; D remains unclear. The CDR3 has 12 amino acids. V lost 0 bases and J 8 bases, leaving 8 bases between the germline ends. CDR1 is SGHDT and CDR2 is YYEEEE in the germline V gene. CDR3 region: CASSLGDRGYTF. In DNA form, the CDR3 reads TGTGCCAGCAGCTTGGGCGACCGGGGCTACACCTTC.

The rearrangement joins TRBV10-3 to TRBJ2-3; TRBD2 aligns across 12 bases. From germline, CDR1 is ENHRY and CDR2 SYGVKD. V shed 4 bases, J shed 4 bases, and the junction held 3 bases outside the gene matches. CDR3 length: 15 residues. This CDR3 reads CAISGLAGAADTQYF. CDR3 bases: TGTGCCATCAGTGGACTAGCGGGAGCCGCAGATACGCAGTATTTT.

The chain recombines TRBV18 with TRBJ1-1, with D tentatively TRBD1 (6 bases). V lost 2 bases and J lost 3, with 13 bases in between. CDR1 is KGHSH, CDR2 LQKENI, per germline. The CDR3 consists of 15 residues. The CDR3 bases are TGTGCCAGCTCACCATTACAGGGAGAGGACACTGAAGCTTTCTTT. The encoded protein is CASSPLQGEDTEAFF.

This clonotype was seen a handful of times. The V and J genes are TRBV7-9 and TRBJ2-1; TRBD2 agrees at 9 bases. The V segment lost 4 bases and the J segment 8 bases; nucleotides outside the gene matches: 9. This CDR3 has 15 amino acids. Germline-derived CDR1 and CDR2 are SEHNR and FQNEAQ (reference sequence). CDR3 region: CASSYRAGGRDEQFF. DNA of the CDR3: TGTGCCAGCAGCTATCGGGCGGGGGGGCGCGATGAGCAGTTCTTC.

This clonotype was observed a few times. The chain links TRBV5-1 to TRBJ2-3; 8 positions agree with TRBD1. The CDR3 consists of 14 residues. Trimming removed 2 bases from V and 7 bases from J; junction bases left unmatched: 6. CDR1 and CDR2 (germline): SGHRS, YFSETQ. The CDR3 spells CASSFGQGENTQYF. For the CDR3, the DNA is TGCGCCAGCAGCTTCGGACAGGGTGAAAATACGCAGTATTTT.

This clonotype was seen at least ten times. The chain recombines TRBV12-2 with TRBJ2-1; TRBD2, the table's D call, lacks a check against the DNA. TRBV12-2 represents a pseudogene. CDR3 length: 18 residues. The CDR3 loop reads CASRLANPGLAVLNEQFF. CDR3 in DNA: TGTGCAAGTCGCTTAGCGAATCCGGGACTAGCTGTCCTAAATGAGCAGTTCTTC.